The clone carrying this TCR beta chain was seen ten or more times. The data belong to a study of early T cells in non-severe SARS-CoV-2 infection. Attachment of unique molecular identifiers was made to individual cDNA molecules. In TCRdb, the 5' RACE reads were re-called with MiXCR into one record per CDR3 protein. The top ten hold around 3.4% of the sample, which has 50,000 to 75,000 distinct CDR3 sequences, 4.5% to 7.5% seen once. This clonotype originated in an adult who was a healthcare worker with PCR-confirmed SARS-CoV-2 infection or an uninfected control (not recorded which). This specimen was whole blood, taken at baseline.

In nucleotides, the CDR3 is TGTGCCAGCAGTCCACGTCCCGGGACAGGGAACACTGAAGCTTTCTTT. It encodes CASSPRPGTGNTEAFF. The chain links TRBV28 to TRBJ1-1; 8 positions match TRBD1. This CDR3 comprises 16 residues. The V gene's germline CDR1 is MDHEN and CDR2 SYDVKM. J lost 1 base, V lost 5 bases, and 9 bases had no gene match.